These T cell receptor beta chains were read from a single sample in a study of blood T cell repertoires in COVID-19. The table came from immunoSEQ multiplex PCR; TCRdb's copy has only in-frame clones and leaves some out. The data show some 17,000 clones, with 77% seen just once and roughly 15% held by the top ten. The sequenced material came from peripheral blood. The receptors stem from a man aged 70-80 years with COVID-19, enrolled during active disease. The CDR3 runs from the conserved cysteine through the conserved F or W. A D gene is named only where the DNA matches it firmly. A clone size is listed for some rows: how often the clone was seen (once, few, many), or a class if it is expanded.

j_call | clone_size | v_call | cdr3_length | d_call | cdr3_aa | cdr3_nt
TRBJ1-2 | NA | TRBV5-1 | 14 | NA | CASKGLITNYGYTF | TGCGCCAGCAAGGGACTAATCACTAACTATGGCTACACCTTC
TRBJ1-2 | NA | TRBV5-1 | 13 | TRBD1 | CASWDSGNYGYTF | TGCGCCAGCTGGGACAGTGGAAACTATGGCTACACCTTC
TRBJ1-4 | NA | TRBV5-1 | 14 | NA | CASSWTSTDEKLFF | TGCGCCAGCAGCTGGACATCCACAGACGAAAAACTGTTTTTT
TRBJ2-7 | NA | TRBV27 | 14 | NA | CASSLLRGPYEQYF | TGTGCCAGCAGTTTATTGCGAGGGCCCTACGAGCAGTACTTC
TRBJ2-1 | NA | TRBV18 | 16 | TRBD1 | CASSSSPGTGSNEQFF | TGTGCCAGCTCATCCAGTCCCGGGACAGGGTCTAATGAGCAGTTCTTC
TRBJ2-7 | NA | TRBV4-1 | 16 | TRBD2 | CASSQVATSGRHEQYF | TGCGCCAGCAGCCAAGTCGCTACTAGCGGGAGACACGAGCAGTACTTC
TRBJ2-5 | NA | TRBV27 | 16 | TRBD2 | CASRVGTSGSRETQYF | TGTGCCAGCAGAGTTGGGACTAGCGGGAGCCGTGAGACCCAGTACTTC
TRBJ2-7 | NA | TRBV18 | 13 | NA | CASSPGQFYEQYF | TGTGCCAGCTCACCAGGCCAGTTCTACGAGCAGTACTTC
TRBJ1-5 | once | TRBV12-5 | 13 | NA | CASGPEDLSPQHF | TGTGCTAGTGGCCCTGAGGATCTGTCGCCCCAGCATTTT
TRBJ2-7 | medium-sized | TRBV4-1 | 14 | NA | CASSLVLSSYEQYF | TGCGCCAGCAGCCTGGTTCTTAGCTCCTACGAGCAGTACTTC
TRBJ2-1 | NA | TRBV5-4 | 17 | TRBD2 | CASSPGTSGRQDNEQFF | TGTGCCAGCAGCCCAGGGACTAGCGGGAGACAGGACAATGAGCAGTTCTTC
TRBJ2-7 | NA | TRBV28 | 13 | NA | CASRAGSTYEQYF | TGTGCCAGCAGGGCGGGTTCTACTTACGAGCAGTACTTC
TRBJ2-2 | once | TRBV30 | 18 | NA | CAWSVGRGRGFYTGELFF | TGTGCCTGGAGTGTAGGAAGGGGCAGGGGTTTTTACACCGGGGAGCTGTTTTTT
TRBJ1-3 | NA | TRBV29-1 | 17 | TRBD1 | CSVVGSWTGVTGNTIYF | TGCAGCGTTGTGGGTTCCTGGACAGGGGTTACTGGAAACACCATATATTTT
TRBJ1-2 | NA | TRBV28 | 12 | NA | CASSLLRQFYTF | TGTGCCAGCAGTTTATTGAGACAGTTCTACACCTTC
TRBJ1-2 | NA | TRBV6-1 | 15 | NA | CASSERGGLVYGYTF | TGTGCCAGCAGTGAACGAGGGGGTCTCGTCTATGGCTACACCTTC
TRBJ2-2 | NA | TRBV10-3 | 15 | TRBD1 | CAISRDRTFTGELFF | TGTGCCATCAGCCGGGACAGAACATTCACCGGGGAGCTGTTTTTT
TRBJ2-7 | NA | TRBV29-1 | 13 | TRBD2 | CSVPLAGVNEQYF | TGCAGCGTCCCCCTTGCGGGAGTCAACGAGCAGTACTTC
TRBJ2-1 | NA | TRBV13 | 16 | TRBD2 | CASSLGSSGVEGEQFF | TGTGCCAGCAGCTTAGGGTCTAGCGGAGTGGAAGGTGAGCAGTTCTTC
TRBJ2-7 | NA | TRBV5-1 | 17 | TRBD2 | CASSLAWSGATSYEQYF | TGCGCCAGCAGCTTGGCCTGGAGCGGGGCCACCTCCTACGAGCAGTACTTC
TRBJ1-2 | NA | TRBV6-2/TRBV6-3 | 13 | NA | CASSYTGFDGYTF | TGTGCCAGCAGTTACACAGGGTTTGATGGCTACACCTTC
TRBJ1-1 | few | TRBV4-2 | 15 | NA | CASSQTGWTNTEAFF | TGTGCCAGCAGCCAAACAGGTTGGACGAACACTGAAGCTTTCTTT
TRBJ2-5 | NA | TRBV10-2 | 13 | NA | CASSEGLRWTQYF | TGCGCCAGCAGTGAGGGGCTTAGGTGGACCCAGTACTTC
TRBJ1-2 | NA | TRBV5-1 | 16 | TRBD1 | CASSSGGRTEGYGYTF | TGCGCCAGCAGCTCAGGGGGGCGGACCGAGGGATATGGCTACACCTTC